The 21 T cell receptor beta chains reported below all come from one sample, sequenced in a study of T cells in Graves' hyperthyroidism and ophthalmopathy. RNA transcripts provided the source from which TCR beta CDR3 regions were amplified. First-round RT-PCR with HTBI primers amplified the TCR CDR3 region. TCRdb fed the multiplex PCR reads into MiXCR, producing one record per CDR3 protein. The profile shows 300,000 to 400,000 distinct CDR3 sequences, about 21% of them singletons. The sample taken for sequencing was blood. Receptor source: a woman between 45 and 65 years old with Graves' hyperthyroidism.

Many counts were recorded for this clonotype. The chain is built from TRBV18 and TRBJ1-5, with a possible D match to TRBD1 (6 bases). This CDR3 spans 13 amino acids. Germline-derived CDR1 and CDR2 are KGHSH and LQKENI. V lost 2 bases, J lost 6 bases, and 8 bases lay in between. The DNA of the CDR3 is TGTGCCAGCTCACCAAGGGGGGCTCAGCCCCAGCATTTT. Translated: CASSPRGAQPQHF.

This clonotype was counted many times. The genes are TRBV5-1 and TRBJ2-1; D may be TRBD1 (6 bases). Per germline, CDR1 SGHRS and CDR2 YFSETQ. The CDR3 sequence is 15 residues long. The V gene lost 0 bases and the J gene lost 0 bases, with 7 bases spanning the gap. The CDR3 spells CASSLEGGSYNEQFF. The CDR3 bases are TGCGCCAGCAGCTTGGAAGGGGGCTCCTACAATGAGCAGTTCTTC.

About this clonotype itself: Since a much larger clone is just one base distant, this may be a read error. This chain connects TRBV6-1 to TRBJ1-5; 8 bases agree with TRBD1. J gave up 3 bases and V 4 bases, and 5 bases lay outside the gene matches. The CDR3 is made up of 15 amino acids. Germline V CDR1 and CDR2: MNHNS, SASEGT. DNA of the CDR3: TGTGCCAGCAGTGTGGGACAGGCTATCAATCAGCCCCAGCATTTT. It specifies CASSVGQAINQPQHF.

The V gene is TRBV6-1, the J gene TRBJ1-5; maybe TRBD1 (5 bases). Trimming removed 3 bases from V and 7 bases from J, with 10 bases in between. The CDR3 is 13 residues long. Germline V gene lookup returns CDR1 MNHNS and CDR2 SASEGT. Here the CDR3 DNA reads TGTGCCAGCAGTGATTCCGGGGACCAGCCCCAGCATTTT. Its translation: CASSDSGDQPQHF.

J is TRBJ1-2 and V is TRBV28; D gene uncertain. The germline V gene encodes CDR1 MDHEN and CDR2 SYDVKM. V lost 6 bases and J lost 8, with 16 bases in between. The CDR3 has 13 residues. The CDR3 here is CASSLTSSGGYTF. The CDR3 DNA is TGTGCCAGCAGCCTAACGAGTTCGGGAGGCTACACCTTC.

In its sample, this clonotype was seen many times. The rearrangement uses TRBV10-2 and TRBJ2-1, with 14 positions matching TRBD2. V dropped 2 bases and J dropped 2; count of bases not matched to a gene: 14. Germline CDR1 and CDR2: WSHSY and SAAADI. This CDR3 is 21 amino acids long. In nucleotides, the CDR3 is TGCGCCAGCAGTGAGACAGTCCCCGGGACTAGCGGGGGATTGGCCTACAATGAGCAGTTCTTC. This codes for CASSETVPGTSGGLAYNEQFF.

At least ten counts were recorded for this clonotype. The chain combines TRBV20-1 with TRBJ2-3; 12 nucleotides align to TRBD2. V was pared by 1 base and J by 0 bases, with 5 bases of the junction left unmatched. The CDR3 has 17 residues. CDR1 DFQATT and CDR2 SNEGSKA come from the germline V gene (reference sequence). The CDR3 DNA reads as TGCAGTGCTAGAGGCCCCGGACTAGCGGGGAGCACAGATACGCAGTATTTT. It yields the protein CSARGPGLAGSTDTQYF.

This clonotype showed up just a few times. The V and J genes are TRBV7-2 and TRBJ1-5; 7 nucleotides agree with TRBD1. Germline V lookup: CDR1 SGHTA, CDR2 FQGNSA. Germline trimming cut 1 base from V and 7 bases from J; bases unmatched to any gene: 4. The CDR3 runs to 14 residues. CDR3 nucleotide sequence: TGTGCCAGCAGCTTAGATTCAGGGGGACAGCCCCAGCATTTT. It yields the protein CASSLDSGGQPQHF.

In its sample, this clonotype was seen many times. The V call is TRBV6-1, the J call TRBJ1-5; a weak D match, TRBD1 (5 bases). The CDR3 runs 15 residues. V was shortened by 6 bases and J by 1 base, with 13 bases between the two germline ends. Looked up from germline, CDR1 is MNHNS and CDR2 is SASEGT. CDR3 DNA sequence: TGTGCCAGCAGCCCAACGGGGACGAGCAATCAGCCCCAGCATTTT. It specifies CASSPTGTSNQPQHF.

The gene calls are TRBV20-1 and TRBJ1-2, with unresolved D. The germline V gene has CDR1 DFQATT and CDR2 SNEGSKA (reference sequence). The V and J ends lost 3 bases and 6 bases respectively, with 14 bases between them. The CDR3 is 13 residues long. The CDR3 is CSASSLMRDGYTF. As DNA, the CDR3 is TGCAGTGCTAGTTCGCTGATGCGGGATGGCTACACCTTC.

The chain carries TRBV2 and TRBJ1-2; 9 bases map to TRBD1. Germline CDR1 reads SNHLY; CDR2 reads FYNNEI. The CDR3 length is 16 residues. V trimming: 5 bases; J trimming: 6 bases; junction bases outside the gene matches: 13. CDR3 bases: TGTGCCAGCAGTCGGACAGGGGTTTCTGCCCTGGATGGCTACACCTTC. It translates to CASSRTGVSALDGYTF.

Note on this clonotype: The junction departs from the called germline gene at one end, perhaps through a read error. This chain uses TRBV20-1 with TRBJ2-5, with unresolved D. CDR3 size: 9 residues. Germline CDR1 is DFQATT and CDR2 is SNEGSKA (reference sequence). CDR3 sequence: CSAGETQYF. CDR3 nucleotides: TGCAGTGCTGGAGAGACCCAGTACTTC.

This clonotype was counted at least ten times. The chain employs TRBV5-4 and TRBJ1-1; 7 bases align to TRBD1. The V gene end was trimmed by 3 bases and the J gene end by 3 bases; junction bases not matched to a gene: 8. The CDR3 is made up of 15 amino acids. CDR1 and CDR2 from the germline V gene are SGHNT and YYREEE (reference sequence). The DNA of the CDR3 is TGTGCCAGCAGCTCTCTACAGGGGTGGGACACTGAAGCTTTCTTT. Translating gives CASSSLQGWDTEAFF. Looking up the rest from reference TRBV5-4 and TRBJ1-1 gives the full variable domain: ETGVTQSPTHLIKTRGQQVTLRCSSQSGHNTVSWYQQALGQGPQFIFQYYREEENGRGNFPPRFSGLQFPNYSSELNVNALELDDSALYLCASSSLQGWDTEAFFGQGTRLTVV.

A remark on this clonotype: With a much larger clone just one base away, this may be a read error. The rearrangement links TRBV3-1 to TRBJ1-4, with 7 bases fitting TRBD1. V dropped 1 base and J dropped 5; count of bases not matched to a gene: 4. The germline gives CDR1 LGHDT, CDR2 YNNKEL (reference sequence). CDR3 size: 15 residues. In nucleotides, the CDR3 is TGTGCCAGCAGCCAAGCCAAGGACAGGAATGAAAAACTGTTTTTT. Its protein is CASSQAKDRNEKLFF.

The genes are TRBV2 and TRBJ2-7, with TRBD2 matching over 9 bases. Losses at the gene ends were 6 bases for V and 3 bases for J; bases not matched to a gene: 12. The CDR3 length is 16 residues. CDR1 SNHLY and CDR2 FYNNEI come from the germline V gene. CDR3 sequence reads: CASSLDGGRALYEQYF. The CDR3 nucleotides read TGTGCCAGCAGCTTGGACGGCGGGAGGGCCCTCTACGAGCAGTACTTC.

The CDR3 is CAWTDSGSTDTQYF. CDR3 sequence (DNA): TGTGCCTGGACTGACTCAGGTTCAACAGATACGCAGTATTTT. The chain combines TRBV30 with TRBJ2-3; D not resolved. Deletions cut 4 bases from V and 3 bases from J, with 14 bases between. This CDR3 has 14 amino acids. Germline CDR1 GTSNPN, CDR2 SVGIG (reference sequence).

Ten or more counts support this clonotype. The chain joins TRBV29-1 to TRBJ2-5, with 8 bases aligning to TRBD2. The CDR3 is 14 residues long. The V segment lost 5 bases and the J segment 5 bases; nucleotides outside the gene matches: 10. Germline loops: CDR1 SQVTM, CDR2 ANQGSEA. CDR3 protein: CSVKLAAGTETQYF. Written as DNA, the CDR3 is TGCAGCGTTAAACTAGCGGCTGGCACGGAGACCCAGTACTTC.

The chain has TRBV20-1 and TRBJ1-5, with a weak D call TRBD1 (5 bases). There are 13 residues in the CDR3. V dropped 1 base and J dropped 3 bases, with 7 bases sitting between them. From germline, CDR1 is DFQATT and CDR2 SNEGSKA (reference sequence). CDR3 nucleotide sequence: TGCAGTGCTAGAGTACAGGTCAATCAGCCCCAGCATTTT. This translates into CSARVQVNQPQHF.

The chain joins TRBV6-1 to TRBJ2-5; D not resolved. Germline CDR1 is MNHNS and CDR2 is SASEGT. The CDR3 extends over 12 amino acids. The CDR3, as DNA: TGTCCCCGTTTAGCAAGTCAAGAGACCCAGTACTTC. Translated: CPRLASQETQYF.

The rearrangement joins TRBV5-1 to TRBJ1-4; maybe TRBD1 (6 bases). The CDR3 length is 14 residues. Germline CDR1 is SGHRS and CDR2 is YFSETQ. V lost 0 bases to trimming and J lost 8 bases, with 11 bases between them. CDR3 in DNA: TGCGCCAGCAGCTTGGGCAGGGGAGCCGAAAAACTGTTTTTT. Translation: CASSLGRGAEKLFF.

The chain has TRBV2 and TRBJ2-5; 8 bases match TRBD2. Germline V gene lookup returns CDR1 SNHLY and CDR2 FYNNEI. The CDR3 has 13 residues. The ends lost 7 bases at V and 4 bases at J; junction bases unmatched: 5. CDR3 DNA sequence: TGTGCCAGCAACGTAGCGGGATTAGAGACCCAGTACTTC. This translates into CASNVAGLETQYF.